A single sample gave rise to the 7 T cell receptor beta chains below, sequenced in a study of vaccination and CD4 T cells after COVID-19. These receptors have no identified antigens. Cultured CD4+ T cells had their DNA profiled by the Oncomine TCR Beta short-read assay. MiXCR, applied by TCRdb to the PCR reads, yields one record per CDR3 protein. The sample has about 17,000 distinct CDR3 sequences, around 45% seen once. Treatment given: roughly 10-day PBMC culture with coronavirus spike peptide pools or control peptides (ViraFEST assay). The sample in question was CD4+ T cells from blood, cultured in vitro, obtained before SARS-CoV-2 vaccination. These receptors were taken from a human donor who received a COVID-19 vaccine.

The CDR3: CASPPVGATDTQYF. For the CDR3, the DNA is TGTGCCAGCCCCCCCGTGGGGGCGACAGATACGCAGTATTTT. The chain has TRBV2 and TRBJ2-3; possibly TRBD1 for D (6 bases). Germline assignment: CDR1 SNHLY and CDR2 FYNNEI. The CDR3 is 14 residues long. V dropped 8 bases and J dropped 3 bases, with 15 bases sitting between them.

The rearrangement joins TRBV12-3 or TRBV12-4 to TRBJ2-1; a weak D match, TRBD1 (5 bases). The CDR3 is 15 amino acids. Trimming left V 7 bases short and J 7 bases short, with 20 bases between. This chain's CDR3 is CASTQQVGIMNEQFF. Written as DNA, the CDR3 is TGTGCCAGCACCCAACAGGTGGGGATCATGAATGAGCAGTTCTTC.

The rearrangement links TRBV6-1 to TRBJ2-3; 10 positions match TRBD1. CDR3 length: 16 residues. The trim removed 6 bases at V and 3 bases at J, leaving 9 bases unmatched. The V gene's germline CDR1 is MNHNS and CDR2 SASEGT. CDR3 sequence reads: CASSASPGQGTDTQYF. The DNA for the CDR3 is TGTGCCAGCAGCGCAAGCCCGGGACAGGGGACAGATACGCAGTATTTT.

This clonotype turned up a few times. V usage is TRBV2 and J usage is TRBJ1-2, with D perhaps TRBD1 (6 bases). The V end was cut by 6 bases, the J end by 0 bases, with 14 bases between. Germline CDR1 is SNHLY and CDR2 is FYNNEI. The CDR3 extends over 15 amino acids. CDR3 sequence reads: CASRSTGKANYGYTF. The CDR3 DNA follows: TGTGCCAGCAGGTCCACAGGGAAAGCTAACTATGGCTACACCTTC.

This clonotype has just a few counts. The gene calls are TRBV5-1 and TRBJ2-5; TRBD1 matches at 7 bases. The CDR3 extends over 16 amino acids. Germline V gene sequence: CDR1 SGHRS, CDR2 YFSETQ. With V trimmed by 2 bases and J by 4 bases, 11 bases remained unmatched. CDR3 residues: CASSLDGTVGGETQYF. CDR3 in DNA: TGCGCCAGCAGCTTAGATGGGACAGTTGGAGGAGAGACCCAGTACTTC. Looking up the rest from reference TRBV5-1 and TRBJ2-5 gives the full variable domain: KAGVTQTPRYLIKTRGQQVTLSCSPISGHRSVSWYQQTPGQGLQFLFEYFSETQRNKGNFPGRFSGRQFSNSRSEMNVSTLELGDSALYLCASSLDGTVGGETQYFGPGTRLLVL.

This clonotype was seen only a few times. The chain couples TRBV19 to TRBJ1-5; TRBD1 aligns across 8 bases. The CDR3 runs to 17 residues. With V trimmed by 6 bases and J by 3 bases, 13 bases remained unmatched. Germline V gives CDR1 LNHDA, CDR2 SQIVND (reference sequence). In nucleotides, the CDR3 is TGTGCCAGTAGCCATCAAGGACAGGGTAAATCCAATCAGCCCCAGCATTTT. Translated: CASSHQGQGKSNQPQHF.

The chain couples TRBV12-3 or TRBV12-4 to TRBJ1-1; no definite D call. The CDR3 sequence is 14 residues long. The ends were cut back, 4 bases at V and 6 bases at J, with 15 bases in the middle. The CDR3, as DNA: TGTGCCAGCAGTTCGACCCATGGGATCGCTGAAGCTTTCTTT. It is translated as CASSSTHGIAEAFF.